The next 14 T cell receptor beta chains were all read from a single sample in a study of blood T cell repertoires in COVID-19. Assay: immunoSEQ multiplex PCR; the TCRdb copy retains only in-frame clones and omits some. The sample contains 200,000 to 250,000 clones, roughly 80% of which appear only once. Sequences were obtained from peripheral blood. These receptors originate from a woman over 75 with acute or convalescent COVID-19.

This chain links TRBV6-5 with TRBJ2-2; D ambiguous. Trimming cost V 8 bases and J 0 bases, with 10 bases left between them. The CDR3 sequence is 14 residues long. The germline CDR1 and CDR2 sequences are MNHEY and SVGAGI. CDR3 coding DNA: TGTGCCAGCGGGCAGTTCGCGAACACCGGGGAGCTGTTTTTT. Encoded protein: CASGQFANTGELFF.

V is TRBV4-1 and J is TRBJ1-1; D possibly corresponds to TRBD1 (5 bases). CDR1 is MGHRA, CDR2 YSYEKL, per germline. CDR3 length: 15 amino acids. Trimming removed 4 bases at V and 5 bases at J, with 17 bases between. This chain's CDR3 is CASSRDRLGGTEAFF. The CDR3 coding sequence is TGCGCCAGCAGCCGAGACCGTCTCGGGGGTACTGAAGCTTTCTTT.

The chain employs TRBV6-2 or TRBV6-3 and TRBJ2-5; 9 nucleotides align to TRBD2. Germline trimming cut 7 bases from V and 5 bases from J; bases unmatched to any gene: 11. This CDR3 has 15 residues. Germline V CDR1 and CDR2: MNHEY, SVGEGT. The CDR3 reads CASTPGAGGWETQYF. The CDR3 DNA reads as TGTGCCAGCACCCCGGGAGCGGGAGGATGGGAGACCCAGTACTTC.

This clone turned up a few times. The V and J genes are TRBV27 and TRBJ1-1; 7 nucleotides agree with TRBD1. This CDR3 is built from 16 residues. The junction had 14 bases not matched to a gene; V was cut back by 2 bases and J by 8 bases. CDR1 is MNHEY, CDR2 SMNVEV, per germline (reference sequence). CDR3 sequence (DNA): TGTGCCAGCAGTTTAAGTGCCCCCCCAGGGGGGCAAGAAGCTTTCTTT. Translating it yields CASSLSAPPGGQEAFF.

The J gene is TRBJ1-2, the V gene TRBV30; 8 nucleotides line up with TRBD1. The ends lost 4 bases at V and 4 bases at J; junction bases unmatched: 8. CDR3 length: 14 amino acids. Germline V lookup: CDR1 GTSNPN, CDR2 SVGIG (reference sequence). The CDR3 DNA sequence: TGTGCCTGGACTCATTGGACAGGGCGCTATGGCTACACCTTC. It is translated as CAWTHWTGRYGYTF.

This clone was counted between two and nine times. The chain is built from TRBV6-2 or TRBV6-3 and TRBJ1-2, with 7 bases that match TRBD1. Germline V gene sequence: CDR1 MNHEY, CDR2 SVGEGT. This CDR3 is built from 14 residues. J was trimmed by 8 bases and V by 2 bases; bases with no gene match: 8. The CDR3 nucleotides read TGTGCCAGCAGTTACGAAGGCAGGGGGTTCGGCTACACCTTC. Its protein is CASSYEGRGFGYTF.

CDR3 coding DNA: TGTGCCATCAGTGGGGCGGGGGCCGGGGAAAAACTGTTTTTT. Its translation: CAISGAGAGEKLFF. The chain employs TRBV10-3 and TRBJ1-4; a weak D match, TRBD1 (6 bases). The germline V gene encodes CDR1 ENHRY and CDR2 SYGVKD. The CDR3 contains 14 residues. V lost 4 bases to trimming and J lost 8 bases, with 14 bases between them.

This clone has a single count. This chain links TRBV6-5 with TRBJ1-3; 8 bases align to TRBD1. This CDR3 region has 13 residues. The germline gives CDR1 MNHEY, CDR2 SVGAGI. Unmatched junction bases numbered 1, after V lost 6 bases and J lost 3 bases. The CDR3 reads CASRGQGGNTIYF. As DNA, the CDR3 is TGTGCCAGCAGAGGACAGGGTGGAAACACCATATATTTT.

This clone showed up just a few times. This chain links TRBV10-1 with TRBJ2-7, with a possible D match to TRBD1 (5 bases). Germline CDR1 WNHNN, CDR2 SYGVQD (reference sequence). CDR3 length: 14 amino acids. V was pared by 4 bases and J by 1 base, with 11 bases between. The CDR3 DNA reads as TGCGCCAGCAGTGCGACAGCCTTTTCCTACGAGCAGTACTTC. Translating gives CASSATAFSYEQYF.

This chain joins TRBV7-9 and TRBJ2-5; D may be TRBD1 (5 bases). This CDR3 region has 14 residues. The V gene's germline CDR1 is SEHNR and CDR2 FQNEAQ (reference sequence). V was cut by 5 bases and J by 1 base, with 11 bases left in between. The CDR3 DNA reads as TGTGCCAGCAGCCGACAGATATTCCAAGAGACCCAGTACTTC. Translated, it gives CASSRQIFQETQYF.

The CDR3 loop is CASSFSSGANVLTF. CDR3 nucleotides: TGTGCCAGCAGCTTTAGCTCTGGGGCCAACGTCCTGACTTTC. V usage is TRBV7-8 and J usage is TRBJ2-6; no reliable D call. CDR3 length equals 14 residues. Germline CDR1 reads SGHVS; CDR2 reads FQNEAQ. The V gene lost 3 bases and the J gene lost 0 bases, with 3 bases spanning the gap.

This rearrangement joins TRBV4-3 to TRBJ2-3, with TRBD1 matching over 8 bases. This CDR3 is 15 amino acids long. Germline assignment: CDR1 LGHNA and CDR2 YSLEER. Trimming removed 1 base from V and 6 bases from J; junction bases left unmatched: 6. The CDR3 region has the DNA TGCGCCAGCAGCCAAGGGACAGGGCCTACTGATACGCAGTATTTT. Translated: CASSQGTGPTDTQYF.

The V gene is TRBV5-4, the J gene TRBJ2-7; 10 nucleotides match TRBD2. Germline assignment: CDR1 SGHNT and CDR2 YYREEE (reference sequence). The V gene end was trimmed by 0 bases and the J gene end by 2 bases; junction bases not matched to a gene: 2. CDR3 length: 15 amino acids. The CDR3 protein is CASSLGLAGAYEQYF. The CDR3 bases are TGTGCCAGCAGCTTGGGGCTAGCGGGAGCCTACGAGCAGTACTTC.

The chain carries TRBV7-3 and TRBJ2-3, with 7 bases lining up with TRBD2. Trimming removed 5 bases from V and 7 bases from J; junction bases left unmatched: 12. CDR3 size: 15 residues. The germline gives CDR1 SGHTA, CDR2 FQGTGA. CDR3 protein: CASSPLAGVGNTQYF. CDR3 sequence (DNA): TGTGCCAGCAGCCCTCTGGCGGGGGTTGGCAATACGCAGTATTTT.